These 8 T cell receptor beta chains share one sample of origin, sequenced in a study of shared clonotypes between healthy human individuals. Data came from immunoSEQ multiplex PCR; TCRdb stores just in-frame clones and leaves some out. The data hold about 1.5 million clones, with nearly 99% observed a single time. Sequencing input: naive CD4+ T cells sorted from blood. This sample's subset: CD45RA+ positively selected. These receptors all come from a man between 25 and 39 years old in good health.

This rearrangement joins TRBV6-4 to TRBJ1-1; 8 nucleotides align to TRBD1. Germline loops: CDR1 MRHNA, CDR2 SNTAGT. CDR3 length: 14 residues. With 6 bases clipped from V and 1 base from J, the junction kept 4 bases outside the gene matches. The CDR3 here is CASRRQGTNTEAFF. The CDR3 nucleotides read TGTGCCAGCAGGAGACAGGGGACGAACACTGAAGCTTTCTTT.

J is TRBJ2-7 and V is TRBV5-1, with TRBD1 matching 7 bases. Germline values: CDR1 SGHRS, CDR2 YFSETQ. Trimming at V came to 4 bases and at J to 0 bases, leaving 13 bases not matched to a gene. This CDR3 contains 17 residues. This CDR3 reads CASSRSTSGTASYEQYF. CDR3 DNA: TGCGCCAGCAGCCGATCCACGTCCGGGACAGCCTCCTACGAGCAGTACTTC.

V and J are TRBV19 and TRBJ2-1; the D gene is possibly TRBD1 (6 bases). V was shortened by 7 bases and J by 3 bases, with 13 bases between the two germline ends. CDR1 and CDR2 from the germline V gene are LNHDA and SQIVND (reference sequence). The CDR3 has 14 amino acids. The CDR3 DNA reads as TGTGCCAGTACTTCAGGGGCGAACTACAATGAGCAGTTCTTC. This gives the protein CASTSGANYNEQFF.

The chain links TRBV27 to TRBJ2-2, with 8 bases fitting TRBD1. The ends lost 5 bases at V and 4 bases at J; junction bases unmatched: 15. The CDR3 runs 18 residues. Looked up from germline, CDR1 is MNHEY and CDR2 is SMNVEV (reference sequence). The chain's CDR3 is CASSKYLTGELGTGELFF. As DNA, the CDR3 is TGTGCCAGCAGTAAATACCTGACAGGGGAACTGGGCACCGGGGAGCTGTTTTTT.

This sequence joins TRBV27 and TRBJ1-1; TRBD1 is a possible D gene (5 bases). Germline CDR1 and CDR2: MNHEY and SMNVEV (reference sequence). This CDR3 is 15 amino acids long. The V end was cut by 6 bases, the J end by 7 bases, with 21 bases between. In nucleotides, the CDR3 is TGTGCCAGCAGCTCCTCATTTAGTCGGAGGGGTGAAGCTTTCTTT. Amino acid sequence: CASSSSFSRRGEAFF.

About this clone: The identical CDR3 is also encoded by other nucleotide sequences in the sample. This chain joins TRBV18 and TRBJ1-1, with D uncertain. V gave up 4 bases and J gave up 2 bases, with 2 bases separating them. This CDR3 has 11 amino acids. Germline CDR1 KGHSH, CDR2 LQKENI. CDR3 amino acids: CASSQNTEAFF. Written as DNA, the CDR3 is TGTGCCAGCTCACAAAACACTGAAGCTTTCTTT.

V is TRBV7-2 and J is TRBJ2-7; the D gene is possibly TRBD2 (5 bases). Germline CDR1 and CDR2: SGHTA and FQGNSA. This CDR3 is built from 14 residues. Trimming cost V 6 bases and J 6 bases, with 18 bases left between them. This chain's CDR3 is CASSPTGLALEQYF. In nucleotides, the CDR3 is TGTGCCAGCAGTCCCACCGGGCTAGCCCTCGAGCAGTACTTC.

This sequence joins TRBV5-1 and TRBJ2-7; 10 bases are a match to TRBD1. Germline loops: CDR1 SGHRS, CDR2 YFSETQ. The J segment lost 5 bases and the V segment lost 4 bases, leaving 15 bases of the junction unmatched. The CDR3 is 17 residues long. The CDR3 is CASSQGQGGSFFDEQYF. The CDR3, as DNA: TGCGCCAGCAGCCAAGGACAGGGGGGCAGTTTTTTCGACGAGCAGTACTTC.